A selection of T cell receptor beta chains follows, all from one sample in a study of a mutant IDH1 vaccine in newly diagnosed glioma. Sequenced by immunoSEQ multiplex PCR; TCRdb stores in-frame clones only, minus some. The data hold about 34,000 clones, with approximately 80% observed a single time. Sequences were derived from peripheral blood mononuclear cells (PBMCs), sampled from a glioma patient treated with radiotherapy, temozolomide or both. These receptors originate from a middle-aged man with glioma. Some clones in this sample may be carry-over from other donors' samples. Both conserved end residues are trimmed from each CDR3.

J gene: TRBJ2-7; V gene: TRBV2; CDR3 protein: ASSEERLAGNEQY
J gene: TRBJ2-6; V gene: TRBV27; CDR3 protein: ASSPRDPWLSGANVLT
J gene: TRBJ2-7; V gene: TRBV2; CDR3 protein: ASSDGAPYEQY
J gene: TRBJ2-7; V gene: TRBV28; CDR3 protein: ASSRTATFYEQY
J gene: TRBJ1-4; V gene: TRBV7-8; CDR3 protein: ASSPRIGVTEKLF
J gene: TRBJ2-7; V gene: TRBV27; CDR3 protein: ASSLGLAVSYEQY
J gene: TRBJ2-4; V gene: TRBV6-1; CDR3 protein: ASSEVYNYLNIQY
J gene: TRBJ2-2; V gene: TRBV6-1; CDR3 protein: ASSRRTGFTGELF
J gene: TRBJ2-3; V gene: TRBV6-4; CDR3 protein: ASSSAGGYTDTQY
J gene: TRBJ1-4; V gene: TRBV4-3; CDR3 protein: ASSQQGNEKLF
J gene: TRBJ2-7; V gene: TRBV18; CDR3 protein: ASSQTGREQY
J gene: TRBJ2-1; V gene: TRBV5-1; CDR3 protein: ASTPRGRSYNEQF
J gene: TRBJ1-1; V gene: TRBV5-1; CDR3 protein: ASSSGTGGLTEAF
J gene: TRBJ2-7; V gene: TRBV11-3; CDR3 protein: ASSFPGDEQY
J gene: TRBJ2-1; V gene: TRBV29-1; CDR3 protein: SVGGQGNEQF
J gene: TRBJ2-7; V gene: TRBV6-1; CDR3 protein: ASSEGTSGSYEQY
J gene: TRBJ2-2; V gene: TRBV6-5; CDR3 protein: ASTLGGRGTGELF
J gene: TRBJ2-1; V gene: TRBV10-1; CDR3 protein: ASSEGLDPHNEQF
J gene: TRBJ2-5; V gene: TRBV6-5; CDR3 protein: ASSYITSGVQETQY
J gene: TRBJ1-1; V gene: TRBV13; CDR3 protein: ASSSSGTLNTEAF
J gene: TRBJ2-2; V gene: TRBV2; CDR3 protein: ASTNRLAGTHTGELF
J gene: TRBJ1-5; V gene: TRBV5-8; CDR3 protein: ASSFTTDTLGHSNQPQH
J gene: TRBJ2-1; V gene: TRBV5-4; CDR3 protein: ASSLYTEQF